These T cell receptor beta chains were read from a single sample in a study of early T cells in non-severe SARS-CoV-2 infection. TCRdb ran MiXCR on the 5' RACE reads and lists one entry per CDR3 protein. The table records tens of thousands of distinct CDR3 sequences, approximately 6.3% of them present only once. The specimen was whole blood, collected at baseline. Source of these receptors: an adult who was a healthcare worker with PCR-confirmed SARS-CoV-2 infection or an uninfected control (not recorded which). CDR3s include the opening cysteine and the closing phenylalanine or tryptophan. D genes are given only for firm matches. Clone size is shown for a subset of rows, as once, few, many or a class of expanded clone.

v_gene: TRBV19; abundance: many; j_gene: TRBJ1-2; d_gene: TRBD1; CDR3aa: CASSPQGAYGYTF; CDR3nt: TGTGCCAGTAGTCCACAGGGGGCTTATGGCTACACCTTC
v_gene: TRBV20-1; abundance: many; j_gene: TRBJ2-5; d_gene: TRBD2; CDR3aa: CSARAGGQETQYF; CDR3nt: TGCAGTGCTAGAGCGGGGGGCCAAGAGACCCAGTACTTC
v_gene: TRBV7-9; abundance: .; j_gene: TRBJ1-4; d_gene: .; CDR3aa: CASSLKGERGKLFF; CDR3nt: TGTGCCAGCAGCCTTAAAGGGGAACGGGGAAAACTGTTTTTT
v_gene: TRBV21-1; abundance: many; j_gene: TRBJ1-5; d_gene: .; CDR3aa: CASTTFGGSNQPQHF; CDR3nt: TGTGCCAGCACCACGTTCGGGGGAAGCAATCAGCCCCAGCATTTT
v_gene: TRBV14; abundance: .; j_gene: TRBJ1-1; d_gene: .; CDR3aa: CASSRPGPFTEAFF; CDR3nt: TGTGCCAGCAGTAGACCGGGACCTTTCACTGAAGCTTTCTTT
v_gene: TRBV12-3/TRBV12-4; abundance: .; j_gene: TRBJ2-3; d_gene: TRBD2; CDR3aa: CASSPGTSAEF; CDR3nt: TGTGCCAGCAGTCCCGGGACTAGCGCAGAATTT
v_gene: TRBV28; abundance: many; j_gene: TRBJ1-1; d_gene: .; CDR3aa: CASSLNPNTEAFF; CDR3nt: TGTGCCAGCAGTTTAAATCCGAACACTGAAGCTTTCTTT
v_gene: TRBV7-9; abundance: many; j_gene: TRBJ2-1; d_gene: .; CDR3aa: CASSTQDPSGWQFF; CDR3nt: TGTGCCAGCAGCACTCAAGACCCCTCCGGGTGGCAGTTCTTC
v_gene: TRBV18; abundance: few; j_gene: TRBJ2-3; d_gene: .; CDR3aa: CASSPVDTQYF; CDR3nt: TGTGCCAGCTCACCAGTAGATACGCAGTATTTT
v_gene: TRBV7-3; abundance: many; j_gene: TRBJ2-1; d_gene: .; CDR3aa: CASSADGRYNEQFF; CDR3nt: TGTGCCAGCAGCGCGGACGGACGGTACAATGAGCAGTTCTTC
v_gene: TRBV19; abundance: many; j_gene: TRBJ1-2; d_gene: TRBD1; CDR3aa: CASSNAGTVYGYTF; CDR3nt: TGTGCCAGCTCTAACGCAGGGACAGTATATGGCTACACCTTC
v_gene: TRBV6-5; abundance: few; j_gene: TRBJ2-7; d_gene: .; CDR3aa: CASSPTGSGEQYF; CDR3nt: TGTGCCAGCAGTCCAACAGGGTCGGGCGAGCAGTACTTC
v_gene: TRBV20-1; abundance: .; j_gene: TRBJ1-3; d_gene: .; CDR3aa: CSAAPGRTGNTIYF; CDR3nt: TGCAGTGCAGCACCAGGGAGAACTGGAAACACCATATATTTT
v_gene: TRBV18; abundance: few; j_gene: TRBJ2-3; d_gene: TRBD2; CDR3aa: CASSPGTGGRPDTQYF; CDR3nt: TGTGCCAGCTCACCAGGAACGGGGGGGCGGCCAGATACGCAGTATTTT
v_gene: TRBV28; abundance: many; j_gene: TRBJ2-3; d_gene: .; CDR3aa: CASSRGQATDTQYF; CDR3nt: TGTGCCAGCAGTCGAGGTCAGGCCACAGATACGCAGTATTTT
v_gene: TRBV28; abundance: few; j_gene: TRBJ1-2; d_gene: .; CDR3aa: CASSLRWGVYGYTF; CDR3nt: TGTGCCAGCAGTTTACGGTGGGGCGTCTATGGCTACACCTTC
v_gene: TRBV11-3; abundance: many; j_gene: TRBJ2-1; d_gene: TRBD1; CDR3aa: CASSSGQGAYNEQFF; CDR3nt: TGTGCCAGCAGCTCGGGACAGGGGGCGTACAATGAGCAGTTCTTC
v_gene: TRBV4-3; abundance: many; j_gene: TRBJ2-1; d_gene: TRBD2; CDR3aa: CASAQRTSGHNEQFF; CDR3nt: TGCGCCAGCGCTCAGCGGACTAGCGGGCACAATGAGCAGTTCTTC
v_gene: TRBV10-3; abundance: many; j_gene: TRBJ2-7; d_gene: .; CDR3aa: CAISDVNYSYEQYF; CDR3nt: TGTGCCATCAGTGATGTTAACTACTCGTACGAGCAGTACTTC
v_gene: TRBV4-2; abundance: few; j_gene: TRBJ2-1; d_gene: .; CDR3aa: CASSQDLDSYNEQFF; CDR3nt: TGTGCCAGCAGCCAAGACCTAGACTCCTACAATGAGCAGTTCTTC
v_gene: TRBV11-2; abundance: many; j_gene: TRBJ2-3; d_gene: .; CDR3aa: CASSRSGPPDTQYF; CDR3nt: TGTGCCAGCAGCCGTTCGGGACCGCCAGATACGCAGTATTTT
v_gene: TRBV15; abundance: .; j_gene: TRBJ2-3; d_gene: .; CDR3aa: CATSYSDSLDTQYF; CDR3nt: TGTGCCACCAGCTACTCGGACAGTTTAGATACGCAGTATTTT
v_gene: TRBV29-1; abundance: few; j_gene: TRBJ2-3; d_gene: TRBD1; CDR3aa: CSGGQGQGGDTQYF; CDR3nt: TGCAGCGGTGGACAGGGCCAAGGGGGGGATACGCAGTATTTT
v_gene: TRBV28; abundance: .; j_gene: TRBJ1-1; d_gene: .; CDR3aa: CASSSRTNTEAFF; CDR3nt: TGTGCCAGCAGCTCCCGGACGAACACTGAAGCTTTCTTT
v_gene: TRBV7-6; abundance: .; j_gene: TRBJ1-6; d_gene: .; CDR3aa: CASSLDPNSPLHF; CDR3nt: TGTGCCAGCAGCTTAGACCCGAATTCACCCCTCCACTTT
v_gene: TRBV20-1; abundance: few; j_gene: TRBJ1-1; d_gene: .; CDR3aa: CSARDSANLNTEAFF; CDR3nt: TGCAGTGCTAGAGATTCGGCAAACCTGAACACTGAAGCTTTCTTT
v_gene: TRBV7-2; abundance: many; j_gene: TRBJ1-1; d_gene: .; CDR3aa: CASRVTGNTEAFF; CDR3nt: TGTGCCAGCAGAGTGACAGGTAACACTGAAGCTTTCTTT
v_gene: TRBV6-5; abundance: many; j_gene: TRBJ2-7; d_gene: TRBD1; CDR3aa: CASADRGSSYEQYF; CDR3nt: TGTGCCAGCGCAGACAGGGGGAGCTCCTACGAGCAGTACTTC
v_gene: TRBV9; abundance: many; j_gene: TRBJ1-4; d_gene: TRBD1; CDR3aa: CASSGGQGAEKLFF; CDR3nt: TGTGCCAGCAGCGGTGGACAGGGGGCTGAAAAACTGTTTTTT
v_gene: TRBV10-2; abundance: .; j_gene: TRBJ1-6; d_gene: .; CDR3aa: CASSESRGSPLHF; CDR3nt: TGCGCCAGCAGTGAGTCCAGGGGTTCACCCCTCCACTTT
v_gene: TRBV27; abundance: many; j_gene: TRBJ2-7; d_gene: .; CDR3aa: CASRLGGGPYEQYF; CDR3nt: TGTGCCAGCAGGTTAGGAGGGGGCCCCTACGAGCAGTACTTC
v_gene: TRBV29-1; abundance: many; j_gene: TRBJ1-5; d_gene: .; CDR3aa: CSVRAASNQPQHF; CDR3nt: TGCAGCGTTCGAGCGGCGAGCAATCAGCCCCAGCATTTT
v_gene: TRBV28; abundance: few; j_gene: TRBJ2-1; d_gene: .; CDR3aa: CASSPDTYNEQFF; CDR3nt: TGTGCCAGCAGCCCTGACACCTACAATGAGCAGTTCTTC
v_gene: TRBV24-1; abundance: many; j_gene: TRBJ1-5; d_gene: .; CDR3aa: CATSDPNQPQHF; CDR3nt: TGTGCCACCAGTGACCCAAATCAGCCCCAGCATTTT